One and the same sample provided the 27 T cell receptor beta chains below, sequenced in a study of blood T cells in healthy people across ages. Sample-barcoded 5' priming and a J-beta primer mix drove a second PCR of roughly 7 to 11 cycles. TCRdb ran MiXCR on the 5' RACE reads and lists one entry per CDR3 protein. The sample contains fewer than 2,000,000 distinct CDR3 sequences, about 35% of which appear only once. Sequencing was carried out using blood. Every receptor here comes from a woman aged 30 to 39 in good health.

The CDR3 sequence is CAGTSTRGLAVADTQYF. The CDR3 bases are TGTGCCGGCACATCCACCCGGGGACTAGCTGTGGCAGATACGCAGTATTTT. This chain joins TRBV12-3 or TRBV12-4 and TRBJ2-3, with 9 bases that match TRBD2. The V gene end was trimmed by 11 bases and the J gene end by 4 bases; junction bases not matched to a gene: 19. The CDR3 totals 17 residues.

This sequence joins TRBV9 and TRBJ2-7, with no clear D. Per germline, CDR1 SGDLS and CDR2 YYNGEE. The CDR3 length is 14 residues. V was trimmed by 0 bases and J by 0 bases, leaving 7 bases between them. Here the CDR3 reads CASSVGADSYEQYF. CDR3 nucleotide sequence: TGTGCCAGCAGCGTAGGAGCAGACTCCTACGAGCAGTACTTC.

This chain connects TRBV28 to TRBJ2-5, with D possibly TRBD2 on 6 matching bases. The CDR3 totals 15 residues. Germline V gene data show CDR1 as MDHEN and CDR2 as SYDVKM. The V end lost 1 base, the J end lost 5 bases, and 14 bases lay between the germline ends. The CDR3 spells CASSLFGGSKETQYF. CDR3 nucleotides: TGTGCCAGCAGTTTATTCGGAGGGAGCAAGGAGACCCAGTACTTC. Complete variable domain (other parts from reference TRBV28 and TRBJ2-5): DVKVTQSSRYLVKRTGEKVFLECVQDMDHENMFWYRQDPGLGLRLIYFSYDVKMKEKGDIPEGYSVSREKKERFSLILESASTNQTSMYLCASSLFGGSKETQYFGPGTRLLVL.

This clonotype was observed many times. The CDR3 sequence: CSVEGVLETQYF. CDR3 DNA sequence: TGCAGCGTTGAAGGGGTCCTGGAGACCCAGTACTTC. The V gene is TRBV29-1, the J gene TRBJ2-5; no firm D call. The CDR3 extends over 12 amino acids. The germline V gene encodes CDR1 SQVTM and CDR2 ANQGSEA. V was shortened by 1 base and J by 5 bases, with 8 bases between the two germline ends.

Notes on this clonotype: This could be a read error, since a much larger clone is one nucleotide away. The chain employs TRBV13 and TRBJ2-1; possibly TRBD2 for D (7 bases). CDR3 length equals 17 residues. CDR1 PRHDT and CDR2 FYEKMQ come from the germline V gene (reference sequence). V lost 4 bases and J lost 5, with 21 bases in between. The CDR3 sequence is CASSSLGRGEPNNEQFF. CDR3 DNA: TGTGCCAGCAGCTCATTAGGGAGGGGGGAGCCAAACAATGAGCAGTTCTTC.

The sample holds one count of this clonotype. The CDR3 loop is CASSLKTGRTEAFF. The CDR3 DNA is TGCGCCAGCAGCCTCAAGACAGGGCGGACTGAAGCTTTCTTT. The gene calls are TRBV4-1 and TRBJ1-1, with 7 nucleotides matching TRBD1. Germline CDR1 is MGHRA and CDR2 is YSYEKL. After removal of 4 bases from V and 5 bases from J, the junction contained 7 bases not matched to a gene. CDR3 length equals 14 residues.

The rearrangement links TRBV27 to TRBJ1-2, with 7 bases lining up with TRBD1. Germline V gene sequence: CDR1 MNHEY, CDR2 SMNVEV (reference sequence). CDR3 length equals 13 residues. V dropped 2 bases and J dropped 6; count of bases not matched to a gene: 3. The CDR3 DNA reads TGTGCCAGCAGTTTACAACAGGGGAATGGCTACACCTTC. Protein sequence: CASSLQQGNGYTF.

This clonotype was observed a handful of times. A much larger clone lies a single base off, so this may be a read error. The chain uses TRBV5-1 and TRBJ2-6; possibly TRBD2 for D (5 bases). Between the trimmed V and J ends, which lost 7 bases and 4 bases, there was a span of 12 bases. Germline lookup yields CDR1 SGHRS and CDR2 YFSETQ. CDR3 length equals 14 residues. The CDR3 bases are TGCGCCAGCCGCCGGGGAATCGGGGCCAACGTCCTGACTTTC. Protein sequence: CASRRGIGANVLTF.

This clonotype was counted once. The junction shows a germline mismatch at one end, possibly a read error. The chain combines TRBV9 with TRBJ1-1; 11 positions agree with TRBD1. CDR3 length equals 15 residues. Germline loops: CDR1 SGDLS, CDR2 YYNGEE. In DNA, the CDR3 is TGTGCCAGCGGCGTAGGACAGGGGGCAGGGACTGAAGCTTTCTTT. This encodes CASGVGQGAGTEAFF.

This chain links TRBV19 with TRBJ2-2; D not resolved. CDR1 and CDR2 from the germline V gene are LNHDA and SQIVND (reference sequence). CDR3 size: 15 residues. The ends were cut back, 1 base at V and 0 bases at J, with 6 bases in the middle. The CDR3 coding sequence is TGTGCCAGTAGTATAGGCCCCCCGAACACCGGGGAGCTGTTTTTT. It is translated as CASSIGPPNTGELFF.

The chain combines TRBV21-1 with TRBJ2-5; TRBD1 reflects the table's D call only, with no check against the DNA. TRBV21-1 is labeled a pseudogene. CDR3 length: 18 amino acids. The CDR3 is CASSKVGAVSGGGEWQYF. CDR3 DNA sequence: TGTGCCAGCAGCAAAGTCGGCGCTGTATCAGGTGGAGGCGAGTGGCAGTACTTC.

In its sample, this clonotype was seen a few times. This chain connects TRBV12-3 or TRBV12-4 to TRBJ2-1; either TRBD1 or TRBD2 may fit D (6 bases each). The CDR3 loop spans 14 amino acids. V was cut by 5 bases and J by 7 bases, with 15 bases left in between. CDR3 nucleotides: TGTGCCAGCAGTCGCATCGGGGGCCGTAATGAGCAGTTCTTC. It specifies CASSRIGGRNEQFF.

V is TRBV6-1 and J is TRBJ1-1, with 7 bases fitting TRBD1. Germline V gives CDR1 MNHNS, CDR2 SASEGT. The CDR3 runs 16 residues. The junction had 9 bases not matched to a gene; V was cut back by 5 bases and J by 0 bases. In nucleotides, the CDR3 is TGTGCCAGCAGTCATGGGACAGCAATTATGAACACTGAAGCTTTCTTT. This gives the protein CASSHGTAIMNTEAFF.

Comment on this clonotype: One end of the junction does not line up with germline, which may come from a read error. The V call is TRBV7-2, the J call TRBJ2-1; D may be TRBD2 (6 bases). In germline, CDR1 is SGHTA, CDR2 FQGNSA. This CDR3 has 15 amino acids. CDR3 coding DNA: TGTGCCAGCAGCTTAGACGGGAGTTCCTACAATGAGCGGTTCTTC. Translation gives CASSLDGSSYNERFF.

This chain links TRBV5-1 with TRBJ2-3, with 7 positions matching TRBD1. From germline, CDR1 is SGHRS and CDR2 YFSETQ. V dropped 7 bases and J dropped 4; count of bases not matched to a gene: 6. This CDR3 is 13 amino acids long. CDR3 sequence reads: CASSTGEADTQYF. The DNA of the CDR3 is TGCGCCAGCTCAACAGGGGAAGCAGATACGCAGTATTTT.

This chain joins TRBV5-1 and TRBJ1-1; TRBD1 might be the D (6 bases). Trimming took off 2 bases at V and 4 bases at J, with 15 bases between the two ends. The length of the CDR3 is 15 residues. Germline lookup yields CDR1 SGHRS and CDR2 YFSETQ. In DNA, the CDR3 is TGCGCCAGCAGCTTAGGGATGCCAGGGGTCACTGAAGCTTTCTTT. This encodes CASSLGMPGVTEAFF.

In its sample, this clonotype was seen a few times. J is TRBJ2-7 and V is TRBV5-1, with 10 positions matching TRBD2. Germline CDR1 is SGHRS and CDR2 is YFSETQ. Trimming cost V 1 base and J 1 base; bases outside gene matches: 5. The CDR3 totals 16 residues. As DNA, the CDR3 is TGCGCCAGCAGCTTGAGTGCTAGCGGGAGTTCCTACGAGCAGTACTTC. Amino acid sequence: CASSLSASGSSYEQYF.

The V gene is TRBV12-3 or TRBV12-4, the J gene TRBJ2-3; unclear D gene. The CDR3 sequence is 14 residues long. The V end lost 3 bases, the J end lost 5 bases, and 12 bases lay between the germline ends. The CDR3: CASSFGYSRDTQYF. The CDR3, as DNA: TGTGCCAGCAGTTTTGGGTACAGTCGAGATACGCAGTATTTT.

The rearrangement joins TRBV20-1 to TRBJ2-5; D may be TRBD2 (5 bases). This CDR3 comprises 13 residues. Trimming took off 7 bases at V and 4 bases at J, with 16 bases between the two ends. Germline V gene lookup returns CDR1 DFQATT and CDR2 SNEGSKA (reference sequence). The chain's CDR3 is CSVTLGGVETQYF. Here the CDR3 DNA reads TGCAGTGTTACCCTTGGAGGAGTAGAGACCCAGTACTTC.

A remark on this clonotype: One junction end disagrees with the germline gene, perhaps due to a read error. V is TRBV5-1 and J is TRBJ2-3; D perhaps matches TRBD1 (5 bases). Per the germline V gene, CDR1 is SGHRS and CDR2 is YFSETQ. The CDR3 spans 14 residues. In DNA, the CDR3 is TGCGACAGCAGCTTGAGACAGATCACTGATACGCAGTATTTT. Protein: CDSSLRQITDTQYF.

The chain employs TRBV2 and TRBJ1-1; no clear D. The CDR3 consists of 13 residues. Trimming cost V 2 bases and J 2 bases, with 6 bases left between them. Germline V gene sequence: CDR1 SNHLY, CDR2 FYNNEI. DNA of the CDR3: TGTGCCAGCAGTGAACAAATCAACACTGAAGCTTTCTTT. Residues: CASSEQINTEAFF.

In its sample, this clonotype was seen a few times. The chain is built from TRBV12-3 or TRBV12-4 and TRBJ2-1; 11 nucleotides align to TRBD2. J was trimmed by 4 bases and V by 5 bases; bases with no gene match: 7. This CDR3 has 16 amino acids. The chain's CDR3 is CASSQSSGGKYNEQFF. CDR3 nucleotide sequence: TGTGCCAGCAGTCAGTCTAGCGGGGGGAAATACAATGAGCAGTTCTTC.

This sequence joins TRBV9 and TRBJ2-1, with TRBD2 identical over 7 bases. Germline V lookup: CDR1 SGDLS, CDR2 YYNGEE. The CDR3 is made up of 15 amino acids. Trimming cost V 2 bases and J 2 bases; bases outside gene matches: 4. CDR3 DNA sequence: TGTGCCAGCAGCGTTGGGGGGGAGGCCTACAATGAGCAGTTCTTC. Protein product: CASSVGGEAYNEQFF.

This clonotype showed up just a few times. The V gene is TRBV15, the J gene TRBJ1-2; D is uncertain. Trimming took 1 base from V and 4 from J, leaving 7 bases between them. The V gene's germline CDR1 is LNHNV and CDR2 YYDKDF (reference sequence). This CDR3 spans 13 amino acids. The DNA of the CDR3 is TGTGCCACCAGCAGAGGGGATTCCTATGGCTACACCTTC. Protein product: CATSRGDSYGYTF.

This chain joins TRBV28 and TRBJ2-7; tentatively, D is TRBD1 (6 bases). The DNA end is a closer match to TRBJ2-4, so the J assignment may be wrong. The germline V gene encodes CDR1 MDHEN and CDR2 SYDVKM. The CDR3 spans 13 residues. In DNA form, the CDR3 reads TGTGCCAGCAGTCCCCGGGACACAAACATTCAGTACTTC. Protein sequence: CASSPRDTNIQYF.

The chain recombines TRBV7-8 with TRBJ2-5; 11 bases map to TRBD2. CDR3 length: 18 amino acids. The ends lost 6 bases at V and 3 bases at J; junction bases unmatched: 15. In germline, CDR1 is SGHVS, CDR2 FQNEAQ. CDR3: CASRLPSGRTERKETQYF. The CDR3, as DNA: TGTGCCAGCAGACTCCCTAGCGGGAGGACCGAAAGAAAAGAGACCCAGTACTTC.

This sequence joins TRBV6-6 and TRBJ1-1; D gene unclear. V lost 0 bases and J 1 base, leaving 12 bases between the germline ends. There are 16 residues in the CDR3. Germline V lookup: CDR1 MNHNY, CDR2 SVGAGI (reference sequence). DNA of the CDR3: TGTGCCAGCAGTTACTCCGACTGGTACAGGAACACTGAAGCTTTCTTT. Translated: CASSYSDWYRNTEAFF.